The sample holds a few counts of the clone carrying this T cell receptor (beta chain). Its specificity is not known. No donor was unhealthy or non-Caucasian. Template switching added a universal primer binding site, and final cDNA carried unique molecular identifiers. TCRdb reanalysed the 5' RACE reads using MiXCR and keeps one entry per CDR3 protein. This table has under 300,000 distinct CDR3 sequences, approximately 11% appearing once. This specimen comes from a study of identical twins. Study-wide points: Reduced insertions were recorded for abundant cord blood beta clonotypes, with no such pattern in memory repertoires.

Trimming left V 0 bases short and J 2 bases short, with 8 bases between. The CDR3 covers 15 residues. Germline CDR1 is SGHAT and CDR2 is FQNNGV. The sample was also reused in another study, on yellow fever vaccine responses in identical twins.

Sequencing used memory (CD45RO+) T cells sorted from blood. This chain links TRBV11-2 with TRBJ1-5, with TRBD1 as a possible D gene (6 bases). The sequence derives from a woman under 30 in good health. The CDR3 spells CASSLDSGGNQPQHF. The CDR3 coding sequence is TGTGCCAGCAGCTTAGATTCAGGGGGCAATCAGCCCCAGCATTTT.